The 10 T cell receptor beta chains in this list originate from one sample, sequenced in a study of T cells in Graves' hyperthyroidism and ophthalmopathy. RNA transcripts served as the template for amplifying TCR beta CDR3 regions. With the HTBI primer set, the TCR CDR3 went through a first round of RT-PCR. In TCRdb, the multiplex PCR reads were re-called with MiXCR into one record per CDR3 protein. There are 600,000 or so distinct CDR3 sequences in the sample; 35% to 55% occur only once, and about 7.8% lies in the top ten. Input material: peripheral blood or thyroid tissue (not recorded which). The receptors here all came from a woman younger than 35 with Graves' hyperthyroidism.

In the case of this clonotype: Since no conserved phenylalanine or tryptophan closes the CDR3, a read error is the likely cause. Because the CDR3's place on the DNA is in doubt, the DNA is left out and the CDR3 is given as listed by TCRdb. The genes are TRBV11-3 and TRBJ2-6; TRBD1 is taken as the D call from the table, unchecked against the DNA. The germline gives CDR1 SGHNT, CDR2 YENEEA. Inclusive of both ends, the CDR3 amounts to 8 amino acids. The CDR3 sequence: CASSFKGA.

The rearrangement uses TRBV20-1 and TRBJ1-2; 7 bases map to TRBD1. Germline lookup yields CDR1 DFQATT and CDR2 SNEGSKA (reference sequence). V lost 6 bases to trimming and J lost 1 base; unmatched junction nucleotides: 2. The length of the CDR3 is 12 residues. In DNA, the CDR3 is TGCAGTGCGAGGGACAGTAACTATGGCTACACCTTC. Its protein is CSARDSNYGYTF.

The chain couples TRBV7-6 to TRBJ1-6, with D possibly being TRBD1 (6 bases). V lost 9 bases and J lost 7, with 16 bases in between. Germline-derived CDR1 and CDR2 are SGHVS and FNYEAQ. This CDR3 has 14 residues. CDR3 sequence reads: CASNEGHFNSPLHF. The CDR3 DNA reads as TGTGCCAGTAACGAGGGACATTTCAATTCACCCCTCCACTTT.

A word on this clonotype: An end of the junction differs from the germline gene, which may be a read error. The CDR3 DNA reads TGTGCCACCAGTGAGTCGAAACGCCCGGGGACATTGGGGTCCTATAATTCACCCCTCCACTTT. Translation gives CATSESKRPGTLGSYNSPLHF. V is TRBV10-3 and J is TRBJ1-6, with D possibly matching TRBD1 (6 bases). CDR3 size: 21 residues. Looked up from germline, CDR1 is ENHRY and CDR2 is SYGVKD.

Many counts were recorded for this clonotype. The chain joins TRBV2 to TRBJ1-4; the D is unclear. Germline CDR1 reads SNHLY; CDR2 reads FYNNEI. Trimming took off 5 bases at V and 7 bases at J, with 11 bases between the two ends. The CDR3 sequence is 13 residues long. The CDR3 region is CASSSSAAEKLFF. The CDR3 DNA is TGTGCCAGCAGTTCCTCTGCAGCTGAAAAACTGTTTTTT. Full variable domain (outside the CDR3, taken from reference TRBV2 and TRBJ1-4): EPEVTQTPSHQVTQMGQEVILRCVPISNHLYFYWYRQILGQKVEFLVSFYNNEISEKSEIFDDQFSVERPDGSNFTLKIRSTKLEDSAMYFCASSSSAAEKLFFGSGTQLSVL.

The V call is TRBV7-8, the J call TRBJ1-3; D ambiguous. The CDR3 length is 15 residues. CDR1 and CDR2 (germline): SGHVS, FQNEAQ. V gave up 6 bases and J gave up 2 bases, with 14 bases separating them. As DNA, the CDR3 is TGTGCCAGCAGACCACTTGGGGTCACTGGAAACACCATATATTTT. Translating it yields CASRPLGVTGNTIYF.

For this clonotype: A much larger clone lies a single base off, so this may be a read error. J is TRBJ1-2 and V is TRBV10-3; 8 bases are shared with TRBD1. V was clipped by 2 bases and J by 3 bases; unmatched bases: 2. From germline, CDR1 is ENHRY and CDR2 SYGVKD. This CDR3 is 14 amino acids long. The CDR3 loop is CAISEQGQDYGYTF. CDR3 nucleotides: TGTGCCATCAGTGAGCAGGGACAGGACTATGGCTACACCTTC.

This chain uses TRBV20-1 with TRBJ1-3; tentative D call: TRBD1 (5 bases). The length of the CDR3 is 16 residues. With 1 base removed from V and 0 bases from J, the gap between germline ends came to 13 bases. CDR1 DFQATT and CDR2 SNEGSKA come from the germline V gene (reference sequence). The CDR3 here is CSARAIQGNSGNTIYF. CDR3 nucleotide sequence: TGCAGTGCTAGAGCTATTCAGGGTAACTCTGGAAACACCATATATTTT.

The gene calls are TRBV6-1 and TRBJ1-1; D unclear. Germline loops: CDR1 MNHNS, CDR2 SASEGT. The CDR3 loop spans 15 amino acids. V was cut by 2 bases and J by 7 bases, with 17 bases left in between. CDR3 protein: CASSERPGVNSEAFF. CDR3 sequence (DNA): TGTGCCAGCAGTGAACGCCCGGGCGTCAATAGTGAAGCTTTCTTT.

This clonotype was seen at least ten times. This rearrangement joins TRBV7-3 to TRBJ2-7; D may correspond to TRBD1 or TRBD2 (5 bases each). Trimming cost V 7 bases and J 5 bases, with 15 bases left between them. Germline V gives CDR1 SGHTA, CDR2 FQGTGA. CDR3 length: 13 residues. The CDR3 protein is CASNQGPFDEQYF. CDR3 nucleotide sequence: TGTGCCAGCAACCAGGGACCGTTCGACGAGCAGTACTTC.